What follows are 6 T cell receptor beta chains derived from one specimen sequenced in a study of shared clonotypes between healthy human individuals. Clones were read by immunoSEQ multiplex PCR, and TCRdb kept only the in-frame ones, dropping some. This table holds over a million clones, under 80% found once. The sample comprised memory CD4+ T cells sorted from blood. The subset: CD45RA-negative fraction. These receptors originate from a man aged 18-30 years in good health.

The chain recombines TRBV6-1 with TRBJ2-7; TRBD1 aligns across 7 bases. J was trimmed by 5 bases and V by 6 bases; bases with no gene match: 10. CDR3 length equals 14 residues. Germline CDR1 and CDR2: MNHNS and SASEGT. CDR3 region: CASRWERGGNEQYF. The CDR3 bases are TGTGCCAGCAGGTGGGAGAGAGGGGGCAACGAGCAGTACTTC.

V is TRBV27 and J is TRBJ1-6; 10 bases are a match to TRBD1. V was pared by 4 bases and J by 3 bases, with 12 bases of the junction left unmatched. Germline loops: CDR1 MNHEY, CDR2 SMNVEV (reference sequence). This CDR3 is 19 amino acids long. This CDR3 reads CASSSSDRGKRGYNSPLHF. The DNA for the CDR3 is TGTGCCAGCAGTTCCTCGGACAGGGGGAAGCGGGGCTATAATTCACCCCTCCACTTT.

V gene TRBV27 combines with J gene TRBJ1-2; 12 bases are a match to TRBD1. The V gene's germline CDR1 is MNHEY and CDR2 SMNVEV (reference sequence). The CDR3 spans 16 residues. V lost 2 bases to trimming and J lost 2 bases; unmatched junction nucleotides: 3. In nucleotides, the CDR3 is TGTGCCAGCAGTTTAGGGACAGGGGGCAACAACTATGGCTACACCTTC. As protein: CASSLGTGGNNYGYTF.

The rearrangement joins TRBV6-5 to TRBJ1-2; a weak D match, TRBD1 (5 bases). CDR1 is MNHEY, CDR2 SVGAGI, per germline. V was trimmed by 10 bases and J by 8 bases, leaving 23 bases between them. The CDR3 extends over 14 amino acids. CDR3 loop: CATSPGDATRGYTF. The CDR3 nucleotides are TGTGCCACCTCGCCCGGGGACGCTACACGGGGCTACACCTTC.

This clone was found a few times. The V and J genes are TRBV6-1 and TRBJ2-7; 8 positions match TRBD1. Germline V gene sequence: CDR1 MNHNS, CDR2 SASEGT. Trimming cost V 8 bases and J 6 bases; bases outside gene matches: 9. CDR3 length equals 13 residues. This chain's CDR3 is CASSGQDGGEQYF. CDR3 DNA: TGTGCCAGCTCGGGACAGGATGGAGGCGAGCAGTACTTC.

This chain uses TRBV19 with TRBJ2-1; 9 positions match TRBD2. Trimming cost V 6 bases and J 7 bases; bases outside gene matches: 10. Germline-derived CDR1 and CDR2 are LNHDA and SQIVND (reference sequence). The CDR3 totals 15 residues. The CDR3 sequence: CASRTKSGRTNEQFF. The CDR3, as DNA: TGTGCCAGTAGGACTAAAAGCGGGAGGACGAATGAGCAGTTCTTC.